The entry below gives a single T cell receptor beta chain sequence along with its context. This sample was taken from a study of blood T cell repertoires in COVID-19. Germline V gene sequence: CDR1 SGHVS, CDR2 FQNEAQ. The trim removed 7 bases at V and 1 base at J, leaving 15 bases unmatched. The CDR3 is 18 amino acids. Study processing details: Amplifying reference gene primers gave estimates of nucleated cell counts. Some clones are missing from TCRdb's copy, which holds only in-frame ones; the method was immunoSEQ multiplex PCR. The V and J calls and the clone size are those of that table, but D and trimming were determined from the DNA. The data contain just over 150,000 clones, about 93% of them singletons.

V and J are TRBV7-8 and TRBJ2-3; 9 bases are shared with TRBD2. Input material: peripheral blood. The clonotype comes from a woman in her 50s with acute or convalescent COVID-19. CDR3 nucleotide sequence: TGTGCCAGCACCGTAGCCCCCACGAAGCGGGGGGGCACAGATACGCAGTATTTT. Translated: CASTVAPTKRGGTDTQYF.